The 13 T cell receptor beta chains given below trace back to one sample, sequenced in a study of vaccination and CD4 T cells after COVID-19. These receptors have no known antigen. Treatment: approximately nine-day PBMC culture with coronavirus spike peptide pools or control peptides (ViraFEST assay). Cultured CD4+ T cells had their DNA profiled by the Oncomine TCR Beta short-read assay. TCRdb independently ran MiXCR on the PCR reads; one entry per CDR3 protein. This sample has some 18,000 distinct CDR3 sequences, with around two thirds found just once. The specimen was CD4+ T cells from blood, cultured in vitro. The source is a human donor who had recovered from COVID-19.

CDR3 loop: CSARDRETQYF. In DNA, the CDR3 is TGCAGTGCTAGAGATAGGGAGACCCAGTACTTC. V and J are TRBV20-1 and TRBJ2-5; D remains ambiguous. Per germline, CDR1 DFQATT and CDR2 SNEGSKA (reference sequence). Trimming shortened V by 0 bases and J by 5 bases, and 4 bases separated the two germline ends. The CDR3 totals 11 residues.

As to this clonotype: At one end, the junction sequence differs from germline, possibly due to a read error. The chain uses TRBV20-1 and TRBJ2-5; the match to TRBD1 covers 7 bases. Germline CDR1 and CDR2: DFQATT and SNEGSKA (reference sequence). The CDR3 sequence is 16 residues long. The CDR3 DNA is TGCGGTGCATTTCGGACAGGTCGGCTGGGGCAAGAGACCCAGTACTTC. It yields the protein CGAFRTGRLGQETQYF.

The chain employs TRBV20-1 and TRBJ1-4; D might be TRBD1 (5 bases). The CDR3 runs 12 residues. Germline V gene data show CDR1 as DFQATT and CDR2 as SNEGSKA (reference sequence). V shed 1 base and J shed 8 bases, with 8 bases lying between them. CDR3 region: CSARVRGEKLFF. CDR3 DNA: TGCAGTGCTAGAGTCCGGGGGGAAAAACTGTTTTTT.

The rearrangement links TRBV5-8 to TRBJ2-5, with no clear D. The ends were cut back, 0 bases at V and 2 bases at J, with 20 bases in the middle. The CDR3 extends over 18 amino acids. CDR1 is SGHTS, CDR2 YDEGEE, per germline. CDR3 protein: CASSLGEGGPPGQETQYF. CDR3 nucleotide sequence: TGTGCCAGCAGCTTGGGGGAAGGCGGACCACCCGGACAAGAGACCCAGTACTTC. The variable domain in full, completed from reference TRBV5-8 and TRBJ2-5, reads EAGVTQSPTHLIKTRGQQATLRCSPISGHTSVYWYQQALGLGLQFLLWYDEGEERNRGNFPPRFSGRQFPNYSSELNVNALELEDSALYLCASSLGEGGPPGQETQYFGPGTRLLVL.

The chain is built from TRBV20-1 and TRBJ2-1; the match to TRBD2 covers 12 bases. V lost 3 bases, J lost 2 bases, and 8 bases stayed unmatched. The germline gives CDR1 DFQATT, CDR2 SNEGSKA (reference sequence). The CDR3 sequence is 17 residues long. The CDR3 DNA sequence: TGCAGTGCTAGTAGGGCTAGCGGGAGGGTGGCCTACAATGAGCAGTTCTTC. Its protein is CSASRASGRVAYNEQFF.

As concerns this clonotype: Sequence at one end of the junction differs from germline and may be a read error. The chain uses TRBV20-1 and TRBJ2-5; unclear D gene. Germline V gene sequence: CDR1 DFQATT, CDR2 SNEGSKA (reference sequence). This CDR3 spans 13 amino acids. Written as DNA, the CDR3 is TGCAGTGCTACCGAGAGGCGCCAAAAGACCCAGTACTTC. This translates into CSATERRQKTQYF.

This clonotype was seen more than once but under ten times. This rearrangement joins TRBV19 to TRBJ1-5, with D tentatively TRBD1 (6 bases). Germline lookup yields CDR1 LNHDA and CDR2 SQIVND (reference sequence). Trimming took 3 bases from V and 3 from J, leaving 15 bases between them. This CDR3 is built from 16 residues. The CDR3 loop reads CASSMGGGTSNQPQHF. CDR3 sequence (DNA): TGTGCCAGTAGTATGGGCGGGGGCACCTCCAATCAGCCCCAGCATTTT.

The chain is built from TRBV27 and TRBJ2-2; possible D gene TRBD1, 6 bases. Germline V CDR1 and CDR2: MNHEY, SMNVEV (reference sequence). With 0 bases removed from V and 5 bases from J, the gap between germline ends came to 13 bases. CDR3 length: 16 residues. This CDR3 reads CASSLSGTRPTGELFF. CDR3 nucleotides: TGTGCCAGCAGTTTATCGGGGACAAGGCCTACCGGGGAGCTGTTTTTT.

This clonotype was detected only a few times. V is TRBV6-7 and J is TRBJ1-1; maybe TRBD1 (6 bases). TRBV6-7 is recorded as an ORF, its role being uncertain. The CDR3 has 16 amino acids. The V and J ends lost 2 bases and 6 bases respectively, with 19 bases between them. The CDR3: CASSYLKTRTDSEAFF. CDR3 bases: TGTGCCAGCAGTTACCTAAAGACACGGACAGACTCTGAAGCTTTCTTT.

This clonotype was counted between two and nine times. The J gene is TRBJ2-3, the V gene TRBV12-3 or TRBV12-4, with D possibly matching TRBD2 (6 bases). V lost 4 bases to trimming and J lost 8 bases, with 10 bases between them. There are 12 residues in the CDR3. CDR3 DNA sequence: TGTGCCAGCAGTTATAGCGGTGGTACGCAGTATTTT. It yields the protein CASSYSGGTQYF.

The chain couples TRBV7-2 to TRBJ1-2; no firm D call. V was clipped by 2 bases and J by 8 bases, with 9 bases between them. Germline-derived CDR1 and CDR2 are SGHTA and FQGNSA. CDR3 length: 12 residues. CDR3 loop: CASSLNREGYTF. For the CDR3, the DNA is TGTGCCAGCAGCTTAAATAGAGAGGGCTACACCTTC.

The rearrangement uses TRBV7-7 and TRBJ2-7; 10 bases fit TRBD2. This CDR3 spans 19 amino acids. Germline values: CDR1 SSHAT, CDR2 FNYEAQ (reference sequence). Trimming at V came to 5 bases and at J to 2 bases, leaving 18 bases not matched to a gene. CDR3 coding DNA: TGTGCCAGCAGCACCTGCCGGGTGGGAGCGGGAGGGCCCGCCTACGAGCAGTACTTC. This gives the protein CASSTCRVGAGGPAYEQYF.

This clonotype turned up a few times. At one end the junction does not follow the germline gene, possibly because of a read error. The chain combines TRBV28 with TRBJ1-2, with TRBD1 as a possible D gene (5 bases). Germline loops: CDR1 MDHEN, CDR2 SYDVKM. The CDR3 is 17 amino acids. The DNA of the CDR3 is TGTGCCAGCTGTTTTTCCCTTGGGGGGGGGTCTTCGGGTGGCTACACCTTC. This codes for CASCFSLGGGSSGGYTF.